The clone carrying this T cell receptor (beta chain) was picked up many times. RNA transcripts served as the template for amplifying TCR beta CDR3 regions. A set of HTBI primers served as the primers for a first-round RT-PCR of the TCR CDR3. Each CDR3 protein is one row after TCRdb ran MiXCR on the multiplex PCR reads. The top ten hold approximately 15% of the sample, which has fewer than 700,000 distinct CDR3 sequences, approximately 17% seen once. These data belong to a study of T cells in Graves' hyperthyroidism and ophthalmopathy. This CDR3 region has 17 residues. Germline CDR1 and CDR2: SGHTA and FQGNSA. The V and J ends lost 3 bases and 6 bases, in that order; junction bases with no gene match: 14.

Sequenced material: blood. This receptor was taken from a woman between 18 and 30 years old with Graves' ophthalmopathy. The gene calls are TRBV7-2 and TRBJ2-3, with TRBD2 identical over 8 bases. CDR3 sequence: CASSFGAAGAPGDTQYF. The CDR3, as DNA: TGTGCCAGCAGCTTCGGGGCAGCGGGGGCCCCTGGGGATACGCAGTATTTT.